A single sample gave rise to the 29 T cell receptor beta chains below, sequenced in a study of technical replicates of blood from a handful of donors. Repertoires were generated with immunoSEQ multiplex PCR, while TCRdb's copy carries only in-frame clones and drops some. The sample lists tens of thousands of clones, just under 95% occurring once. The sample consisted of T cells isolated from PBMCs. These receptor sequences come from a human donor in good health.

The V gene is TRBV7-6, the J gene TRBJ1-2; 7 bases are a match to TRBD1. The CDR3 runs 13 residues. After removal of 0 bases from V and 14 bases from J, the junction contained 9 bases not matched to a gene. CDR1 SGHVS and CDR2 FNYEAQ come from the germline V gene. In DNA, the CDR3 is TGTGCCAGCAGCTTAGCAGGGACAGCCCCGGGAACCTTC. It translates to CASSLAGTAPGTF.

This rearrangement joins TRBV28 to TRBJ1-1; TRBD1 agrees at 7 bases. There are 14 residues in the CDR3. CDR1 and CDR2 from the germline V gene are MDHEN and SYDVKM. The J segment lost 5 bases and the V segment lost 5 bases, leaving 8 bases of the junction unmatched. CDR3 nucleotide sequence: TGTGCCAGCAGTCCCAACAGGGGCTATACTGAAGCTTTCTTT. Translated, it gives CASSPNRGYTEAFF.

The gene calls are TRBV2 and TRBJ2-7; D not certain. Germline CDR1 SNHLY, CDR2 FYNNEI. CDR3 size: 14 residues. Trimming removed 8 bases at V and 0 bases at J, with 14 bases between. The CDR3 loop is CASDTTSSSYEQYF. CDR3 nucleotides: TGTGCCAGCGATACTACCTCCAGCTCCTACGAGCAGTACTTC.

The J gene is TRBJ2-5, the V gene TRBV9; TRBD2 agrees at 14 bases. Trimming at V came to 3 bases and at J to 2 bases, leaving 6 bases not matched to a gene. This CDR3 spans 17 amino acids. Germline V lookup: CDR1 SGDLS, CDR2 YYNGEE. The DNA of the CDR3 is TGTGCCAGCAGCGGCGGGGGGACTAGCGGGAGACAAGAGACCCAGTACTTC. As protein: CASSGGGTSGRQETQYF.

The rearrangement links TRBV27 to TRBJ2-5; 8 bases fit TRBD1. Germline V gene sequence: CDR1 MNHEY, CDR2 SMNVEV (reference sequence). CDR3 size: 15 residues. The V gene end was trimmed by 6 bases and the J gene end by 4 bases; junction bases not matched to a gene: 10. The CDR3: CASRRIQGAGETQYF. DNA of the CDR3: TGTGCCAGCAGACGCATCCAGGGGGCCGGAGAGACCCAGTACTTC.

The chain couples TRBV18 to TRBJ2-5; 7 bases align to TRBD1. V lost 0 bases, J lost 7 bases, and 8 bases stayed unmatched. Germline CDR1 KGHSH, CDR2 LQKENI. CDR3 size: 15 residues. The CDR3 is CASSPPTGPDGTQYF. The CDR3 DNA sequence: TGTGCCAGCTCACCACCGACAGGGCCAGACGGGACCCAGTACTTC.

The chain has TRBV9 and TRBJ2-7; D is possibly TRBD2 (6 bases). Trimming cost V 0 bases and J 6 bases, with 13 bases left between them. The CDR3 has 14 residues. Germline loops: CDR1 SGDLS, CDR2 YYNGEE. CDR3 sequence reads: CASSVAGASSEQYF. CDR3 nucleotides: TGTGCCAGCAGCGTAGCGGGAGCCTCGTCCGAGCAGTACTTC. The full variable domain, rest sourced from reference TRBV9 and TRBJ2-7, is DSGVTQTPKHLITATGQRVTLRCSPRSGDLSVYWYQQSLDQGLQFLIQYYNGEERAKGNILERFSAQQFPDLHSELNLSSLELGDSALYFCASSVAGASSEQYFGPGTRLTVT.

The chain combines TRBV13 with TRBJ2-4, with 12 nucleotides matching TRBD1. Germline V gene lookup returns CDR1 PRHDT and CDR2 FYEKMQ (reference sequence). The CDR3 contains 17 residues. The V gene end was trimmed by 3 bases and the J gene end by 8 bases; junction bases not matched to a gene: 11. CDR3 in amino acids: CASSFQGQGALSDIQYF. The CDR3, as DNA: TGTGCCAGCAGCTTCCAGGGACAGGGGGCCCTGTCAGACATTCAGTACTTC.

The chain employs TRBV7-2 and TRBJ2-7, with 9 bases fitting TRBD1. J was trimmed by 2 bases and V by 5 bases; bases with no gene match: 4. CDR1 SGHTA and CDR2 FQGNSA come from the germline V gene. The CDR3 runs to 14 residues. The CDR3 region has the DNA TGTGCCAGCAGCACCGGGACAGGGACCTACGAGCAGTACTTC. Residues: CASSTGTGTYEQYF.

This chain joins TRBV6-5 and TRBJ2-3, with unresolved D. CDR3 size: 14 residues. Trimming stripped 2 bases from V and 1 base from J, with 7 bases between. Germline loops: CDR1 MNHEY, CDR2 SVGAGI. The CDR3 spells CASSYVRGTDTQYF. CDR3 nucleotides: TGTGCCAGCAGTTACGTCCGGGGCACAGATACGCAGTATTTT.

This chain uses TRBV29-1 with TRBJ1-4, with D perhaps TRBD1 (6 bases). The germline V gene has CDR1 SQVTM and CDR2 ANQGSEA. The CDR3 runs 12 residues. V gave up 7 bases and J gave up 4 bases, with 10 bases separating them. The CDR3 loop reads CSARQDNEKLFF. CDR3 nucleotide sequence: TGCAGCGCCCGACAGGATAATGAAAAACTGTTTTTT.

The chain employs TRBV29-1 and TRBJ1-2; D is undetermined. The CDR3 extends over 12 amino acids. Germline lookup yields CDR1 SQVTM and CDR2 ANQGSEA. V gave up 8 bases and J gave up 8 bases, with 18 bases separating them. The CDR3 region has the DNA TGCAGCCCTGGTCGGGAGTTAGAAGGCTACACCTTC. Protein sequence: CSPGRELEGYTF.

As DNA, the CDR3 is TGTGCCAGCAGCCAGCCGGGACAGATTTCCTACGAGCAGTACTTC. Translated, it gives CASSQPGQISYEQYF. The chain recombines TRBV5-6 with TRBJ2-7; 7 nucleotides align to TRBD1. Germline trimming cut 4 bases from V and 1 base from J; bases unmatched to any gene: 8. There are 15 residues in the CDR3. Germline CDR1 SGHDT, CDR2 YYEEEE.

V is TRBV9 and J is TRBJ1-5, with unresolved D. The ends were cut back, 3 bases at V and 5 bases at J, with 18 bases in the middle. The CDR3 runs 16 residues. Germline V gives CDR1 SGDLS, CDR2 YYNGEE. The DNA of the CDR3 is TGTGCCAGCAGCGCCGGAGATGAATCCTGGGATCAGCCCCAGCATTTT. Its translation is CASSAGDESWDQPQHF.

The chain links TRBV11-3 to TRBJ1-1, with a tentative D call TRBD1 (5 bases). The length of the CDR3 is 12 residues. The V end lost 4 bases, the J end lost 11 bases, and 14 bases lay between the germline ends. From germline, CDR1 is SGHNT and CDR2 YENEEA. The CDR3 protein is CASSSGRGEAFF. The CDR3 DNA reads TGTGCCAGCAGCTCAGGGCGGGGGGAGGCTTTCTTT.

The rearrangement joins TRBV4-2 to TRBJ1-4; 8 positions agree with TRBD1. V lost 0 bases and J lost 14; bases outside the gene matches: 14. This CDR3 spans 16 amino acids. Germline loops: CDR1 LGHNA, CDR2 YNFKEQ. The DNA of the CDR3 is TGTGCCAGCAGCCAAGATTTCGGGACAGGCCATCAACGGCTGTTTTTT. Encoded protein: CASSQDFGTGHQRLFF.

V is TRBV6-5 and J is TRBJ2-7, with TRBD2 matching 8 bases. The CDR3 extends over 15 amino acids. The J segment lost 2 bases and the V segment lost 2 bases, leaving 5 bases of the junction unmatched. Germline V CDR1 and CDR2: MNHEY, SVGAGI. The CDR3 DNA follows: TGTGCCAGCAGTTACGGGGCCGGGAGGGCCTACGAGCAGTACTTC. This gives the protein CASSYGAGRAYEQYF.

V is TRBV5-1 and J is TRBJ1-5; 10 nucleotides align to TRBD1. V shed 2 bases, J shed 6 bases, and the junction held 5 bases outside the gene matches. CDR3 length: 15 amino acids. CDR1 SGHRS and CDR2 YFSETQ come from the germline V gene. CDR3 protein: CASSFPGQGIQPQHF. The CDR3 DNA reads TGCGCCAGCAGCTTCCCGGGACAGGGGATTCAGCCCCAGCATTTT.

This rearrangement joins TRBV6-1 to TRBJ2-5; 11 positions match TRBD2. The CDR3 contains 18 residues. CDR1 MNHNS and CDR2 SASEGT come from the germline V gene. The J segment lost 5 bases and the V segment lost 6 bases, leaving 17 bases of the junction unmatched. The CDR3 DNA follows: TGTGCCAGCAGGGAACACCCGGGACTAGCGGAGATGAGGGAGACCCAGTACTTC. Its translation: CASREHPGLAEMRETQYF.

The genes are TRBV5-4 and TRBJ2-5; D unclear. The CDR3 totals 15 residues. Trimming shortened V by 3 bases and J by 1 base, and 13 bases separated the two germline ends. CDR1 is SGHNT and CDR2 is YYREEE in the germline V gene (reference sequence). The CDR3 sequence is CASSSPGVVQETQYF. DNA of the CDR3: TGTGCCAGCAGCTCTCCTGGAGTGGTCCAAGAGACCCAGTACTTC.

This CDR3 reads CASSAADYLTYEQYF. The DNA for the CDR3 is TGTGCCAGCAGTGCGGCGGACTACCTTACCTACGAGCAGTACTTC. The chain couples TRBV6-1 to TRBJ2-7, with TRBD2 as a possible D gene (6 bases). V shed 4 bases and J shed 2 bases, with 15 bases lying between them. CDR3 length equals 15 residues. In germline, CDR1 is MNHNS, CDR2 SASEGT.

The chain is built from TRBV5-1 and TRBJ2-3; possibly TRBD2 for D (5 bases). CDR3 length: 13 amino acids. From germline, CDR1 is SGHRS and CDR2 YFSETQ. The V gene lost 4 bases and the J gene lost 4 bases, with 10 bases spanning the gap. The CDR3 nucleotides read TGCGCCAGCAGCCCGGACTGGTCAGATACGCAGTATTTT. This translates into CASSPDWSDTQYF. The full variable domain, in which reference TRBV5-1 and TRBJ2-3 provide the parts outside the CDR3, is KAGVTQTPRYLIKTRGQQVTLSCSPISGHRSVSWYQQTPGQGLQFLFEYFSETQRNKGNFPGRFSGRQFSNSRSEMNVSTLELGDSALYLCASSPDWSDTQYFGPGTRLTVL.

The chain links TRBV6-6 to TRBJ1-1; tentative D call: TRBD1 (5 bases). CDR3 length: 16 amino acids. Trimming took 0 bases from V and 1 from J, leaving 12 bases between them. Germline loops: CDR1 MNHNY, CDR2 SVGAGI (reference sequence). The CDR3 bases are TGTGCCAGCAGTTACTCGAGGCGGGACGGGAACACTGAAGCTTTCTTT. The encoded protein is CASSYSRRDGNTEAFF.

The chain uses TRBV27 and TRBJ1-1; the D is unclear. Trimming took 6 bases from V and 4 from J, leaving 9 bases between them. Germline V lookup: CDR1 MNHEY, CDR2 SMNVEV (reference sequence). The CDR3 loop spans 12 amino acids. The CDR3 DNA reads as TGTGCCAGCAGAGAGGGTTCCACTGAAGCTTTCTTT. Protein: CASREGSTEAFF.

The rearrangement joins TRBV11-1 to TRBJ1-3; D unclear. The CDR3 spans 14 residues. Trimming shortened V by 3 bases and J by 1 base, and 7 bases separated the two germline ends. Germline assignment: CDR1 SGHAT and CDR2 FQDESV (reference sequence). For the CDR3, the DNA is TGTGCCAGCAGCTTGTGGGCGTCTGGAAACACCATATATTTT. Residues: CASSLWASGNTIYF.

The chain recombines TRBV2 with TRBJ2-2, with D maybe TRBD1 (7 bases). Germline CDR1 reads SNHLY; CDR2 reads FYNNEI. The CDR3 consists of 14 residues. The V end was cut by 7 bases, the J end by 6 bases, with 15 bases between. CDR3 loop: CASTETGRSGELFF. As DNA, the CDR3 is TGTGCCAGCACGGAGACAGGGAGGTCCGGGGAGCTGTTTTTT.

The chain recombines TRBV5-1 with TRBJ1-1; tentatively, D is TRBD1 (5 bases). Germline lookup yields CDR1 SGHRS and CDR2 YFSETQ. The CDR3 totals 18 residues. The V end lost 2 bases, the J end lost 1 base, and 21 bases lay between the germline ends. Here the CDR3 reads CASSFNAVGAGGNTEAFF. CDR3 in DNA: TGCGCCAGCAGCTTTAATGCCGTCGGGGCCGGGGGGAACACTGAAGCTTTCTTT.

This sequence joins TRBV29-1 and TRBJ2-7; maybe TRBD2 (6 bases). The CDR3 runs 12 residues. V lost 7 bases and J lost 0, with 10 bases in between. Germline CDR1 is SQVTM and CDR2 is ANQGSEA. The CDR3 protein is CSGMGGSYEQYF. The CDR3 DNA is TGCAGCGGAATGGGGGGCTCCTACGAGCAGTACTTC.

In DNA form, the CDR3 reads TGTGCCAGCAACTCAGGAATCTCTGGCTACACCTTC. Its translation: CASNSGISGYTF. V is TRBV2 and J is TRBJ1-2; D remains unclear. This CDR3 is built from 12 residues. Per the germline V gene, CDR1 is SNHLY and CDR2 is FYNNEI. V was pared by 7 bases and J by 7 bases, with 13 bases between.